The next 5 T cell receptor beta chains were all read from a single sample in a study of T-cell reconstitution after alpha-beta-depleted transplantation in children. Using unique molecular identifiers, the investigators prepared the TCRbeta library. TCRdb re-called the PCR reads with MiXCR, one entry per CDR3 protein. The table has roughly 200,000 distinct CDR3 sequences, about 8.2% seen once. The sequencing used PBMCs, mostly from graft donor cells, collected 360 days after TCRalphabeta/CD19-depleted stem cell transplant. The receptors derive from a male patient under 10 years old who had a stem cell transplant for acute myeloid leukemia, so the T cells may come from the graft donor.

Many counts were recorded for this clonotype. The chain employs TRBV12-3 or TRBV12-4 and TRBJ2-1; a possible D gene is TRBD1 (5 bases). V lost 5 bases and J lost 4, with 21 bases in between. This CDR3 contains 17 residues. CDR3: CASSPPRQGRGYNEQFF. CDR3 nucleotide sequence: TGTGCCAGCAGTCCCCCCAGACAAGGAAGGGGATACAATGAGCAGTTCTTC.

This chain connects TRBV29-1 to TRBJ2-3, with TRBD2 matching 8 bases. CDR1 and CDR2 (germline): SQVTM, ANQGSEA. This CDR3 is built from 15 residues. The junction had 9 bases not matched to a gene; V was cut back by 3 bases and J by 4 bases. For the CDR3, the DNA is TGCAGCGTTGAGGTCCCCGGGGGGGGGCCAGATACGCAGTATTTT. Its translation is CSVEVPGGGPDTQYF.

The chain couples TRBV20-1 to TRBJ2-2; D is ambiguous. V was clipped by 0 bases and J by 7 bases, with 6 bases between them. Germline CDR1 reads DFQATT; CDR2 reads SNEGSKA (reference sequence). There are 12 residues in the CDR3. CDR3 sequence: CSARDPVGELFF. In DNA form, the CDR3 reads TGCAGTGCTAGAGATCCGGTCGGGGAGCTGTTTTTT.

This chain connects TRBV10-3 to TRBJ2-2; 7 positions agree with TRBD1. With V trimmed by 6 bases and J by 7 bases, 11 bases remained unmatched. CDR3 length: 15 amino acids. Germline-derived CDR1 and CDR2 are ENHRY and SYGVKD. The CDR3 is CAIRTPGTAGGELFF. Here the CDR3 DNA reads TGTGCCATCAGGACCCCCGGGACAGCTGGCGGGGAGCTGTTTTTT.

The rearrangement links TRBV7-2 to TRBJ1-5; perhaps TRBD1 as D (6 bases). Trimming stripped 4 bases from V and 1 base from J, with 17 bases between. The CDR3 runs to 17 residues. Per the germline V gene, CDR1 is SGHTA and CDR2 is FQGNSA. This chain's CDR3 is CASSSRHSQGSNQPQHF. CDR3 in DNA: TGTGCCAGCAGCTCCAGACACTCCCAGGGGAGCAATCAGCCCCAGCATTTT.